The 15 T cell receptor beta chains listed next were all sequenced from one sample in a study of cytomegalovirus exposure and HLA in healthy donors (dated by TCRdb to 2016 to 2017). The library was produced with the immunoSEQ multiplex PCR assay. For the multiplex PCR, a mixture combining 60 forward primers for TCR Vbeta segments and 13 reverse primers for TCR Jbeta segments was used. What TCRdb holds here is the immuneACCESS table cut down to in-frame rearrangements. Part of the clones is not present; checked against another copy, under half of the missing clones reflect an unresolved V gene, and the others are unexplained. The sample table lists over 150,000 clones, nearly 80% of them with a count of one. The ten biggest clones cover roughly 9% of the sample. Material for sequencing was PBMCs. These receptors were collected from a man aged 18 to 29 in good health and CMV-seropositive.

The chain combines TRBV27 with TRBJ2-2, with TRBD2 matching 11 bases. From germline, CDR1 is MNHEY and CDR2 SMNVEV (reference sequence). V lost 2 bases and J lost 4; bases outside the gene matches: 3. The length of the CDR3 is 16 residues. DNA for the CDR3: TGTGCCAGCAGTTTAACTAGCGGGAGCGCCACCGGGGAGCTGTTTTTT. It specifies CASSLTSGSATGELFF.

This clone was counted between two and nine times. The chain combines TRBV7-8 with TRBJ2-1; TRBD2 aligns across 8 bases. This CDR3 comprises 15 residues. Looked up from germline, CDR1 is SGHVS and CDR2 is FQNEAQ. Losses at the gene ends were 6 bases for V and 5 bases for J; bases not matched to a gene: 9. Here the CDR3 DNA reads TGTGCCAGCAGGGATCCGGGACTAGGGAACAATGAGCAGTTCTTC. This codes for CASRDPGLGNNEQFF.

This rearrangement joins TRBV7-9 to TRBJ1-1; possibly TRBD1 for D (6 bases). Germline CDR1 and CDR2: SEHNR and FQNEAQ (reference sequence). There are 13 residues in the CDR3. V was pared by 3 bases and J by 8 bases, with 13 bases between. The CDR3 here is CASSLGGTFEAFF. In DNA, the CDR3 is TGTGCCAGCAGCTTGGGAGGGACATTCGAAGCTTTCTTT.

The gene calls are TRBV19 and TRBJ1-4; tentatively, D is TRBD1 (6 bases). Germline loops: CDR1 LNHDA, CDR2 SQIVND (reference sequence). The CDR3 has 14 amino acids. Trimming cost V 7 bases and J 5 bases, with 14 bases left between them. CDR3 protein: CASNIDRNNEKLFF. The CDR3 nucleotides read TGTGCCAGTAACATCGACAGGAACAATGAAAAACTGTTTTTT.

The chain combines TRBV7-2 with TRBJ2-3, with 10 bases that match TRBD2. The germline V gene has CDR1 SGHTA and CDR2 FQGNSA. This CDR3 contains 18 residues. Unmatched junction bases numbered 10, after V lost 0 bases and J lost 4 bases. The CDR3 region is CASSLAISLAGRSDTQYF. Written as DNA, the CDR3 is TGTGCCAGCAGCTTAGCGATCTCACTAGCGGGGCGATCAGATACGCAGTATTTT. The variable domain in full, with the rest retrieved from reference TRBV7-2 and TRBJ2-3, is GAGVSQSPSNKVTEKGKDVELRCDPISGHTALYWYRQSLGQGLEFLIYFQGNSAPDKSGLPSDRFSAERTGGSVSTLTIQRTQQEDSAVYLCASSLAISLAGRSDTQYFGPGTRLTVL.

The rearrangement uses TRBV7-2 and TRBJ2-7; TRBD2 matches at 8 bases. J gave up 4 bases and V 5 bases, and 10 bases lay outside the gene matches. The CDR3 spans 15 residues. Germline lookup yields CDR1 SGHTA and CDR2 FQGNSA. DNA for the CDR3: TGTGCCAGCAGCCCTTCCGGGACTAGGGGTTACGAGCAGTACTTC. Amino acids: CASSPSGTRGYEQYF.

CDR3 sequence (DNA): TGTGCCAGCAGTTACTCGAAAAGGGAGGGATCGTATGGCTACACCTTC. The encoded protein is CASSYSKREGSYGYTF. This chain joins TRBV6-5 and TRBJ1-2; D not certain. The V gene lost 0 bases and the J gene lost 5 bases, with 16 bases spanning the gap. Germline values: CDR1 MNHEY, CDR2 SVGAGI. This CDR3 spans 16 amino acids.

The J gene is TRBJ2-7, the V gene TRBV28; maybe TRBD1 (6 bases). Per the germline V gene, CDR1 is MDHEN and CDR2 is SYDVKM. The length of the CDR3 is 11 residues. Trimming took off 10 bases at V and 6 bases at J, with 13 bases between the two ends. CDR3 bases: TGTGCCACCGTGGACAGAAGCGAGCAGTACTTC. It encodes CATVDRSEQYF.

With regard to this clone: Its ends do not fully match the called genes, so a read error is possible. The chain employs TRBV6-5 and TRBJ1-4; D remains unclear. Germline CDR1 is MNHEY and CDR2 is SVGAGI. The CDR3 spans 14 residues. CDR3 amino acids: CAGSVTRTNEKLFF. The CDR3 coding sequence is TGTGCCGGCAGTGTGACAAGAACTAATGAAAAACTGTTTTTT.

The genes are TRBV29-1 and TRBJ2-2, with TRBD2 matching over 8 bases. The CDR3 extends over 14 amino acids. Germline V gives CDR1 SQVTM, CDR2 ANQGSEA. Trimming cost V 1 base and J 5 bases; bases outside gene matches: 3. The CDR3 nucleotides are TGCAGCGTTGAAGGCGGGAGGTTTACCGGGGAGCTGTTTTTT. Translated, it gives CSVEGGRFTGELFF.

The rearrangement links TRBV19 to TRBJ1-6; 9 positions match TRBD1. J gave up 12 bases and V 5 bases, and 11 bases lay outside the gene matches. This CDR3 contains 15 residues. Germline V gives CDR1 LNHDA, CDR2 SQIVND (reference sequence). The CDR3 sequence is CASSSTGTGPQPLHF. The CDR3 region has the DNA TGTGCCAGTAGTTCCACCGGGACAGGGCCCCAACCCCTCCACTTT. The variable domain in full, with the rest retrieved from reference TRBV19 and TRBJ1-6, is DGGITQSPKYLFRKEGQNVTLSCEQNLNHDAMYWYRQDPGQGLRLIYYSQIVNDFQKGDIAEGYSVSREKKESFPLTVTSAQKNPTAFYLCASSSTGTGPQPLHFGNGTRLTVT.

The CDR3 nucleotides are TGCAGCGTAAGACCGGGACAGGGTCAAGATACGCAGTATTTT. It translates to CSVRPGQGQDTQYF. This chain links TRBV29-1 with TRBJ2-3, with TRBD1 identical over 9 bases. Trimming took 6 bases from V and 5 from J; bases not matched to a gene: 9. The CDR3 loop spans 14 amino acids. Per germline, CDR1 SQVTM and CDR2 ANQGSEA.

The chain employs TRBV5-1 and TRBJ2-1; D uncertain. V was pared by 0 bases and J by 5 bases, with 9 bases between. Germline CDR1 SGHRS, CDR2 YFSETQ. The CDR3 is 14 residues long. The CDR3 region has the DNA TGCGCCAGCAGCTTGGAGCGTAGCAACAATGAGCAGTTCTTC. As protein: CASSLERSNNEQFF.

The chain recombines TRBV27 with TRBJ2-6; the match to TRBD2 covers 11 bases. The CDR3 totals 19 residues. The trim removed 0 bases at V and 0 bases at J, leaving 4 bases unmatched. CDR1 and CDR2 (germline): MNHEY, SMNVEV (reference sequence). The CDR3 is CASSLSLAGGNSGANVLTF. The CDR3 DNA reads TGTGCCAGCAGTTTATCTCTAGCGGGAGGAAACTCTGGGGCCAACGTCCTGACTTTC.

In DNA form, the CDR3 reads TGTGCCAGCAGCCTAGAGACCGGGACAGGGAATACCGGGGAGCTGTTTTTT. It yields the protein CASSLETGTGNTGELFF. The rearrangement links TRBV4-2 to TRBJ2-2; 9 bases are shared with TRBD1. Germline loops: CDR1 LGHNA, CDR2 YNFKEQ. There are 17 residues in the CDR3. The V gene end was trimmed by 4 bases and the J gene end by 5 bases; junction bases not matched to a gene: 11.